The rows below give T cell receptor beta chains drawn from one sample of a study of T cell responses to AZD1222 COVID-19 vaccine. Data came from immunoSEQ multiplex PCR; TCRdb stores just in-frame clones and leaves some out. Of about 180,000 clones in the sample, about 86% were seen once. Sequenced material: peripheral blood, taken on day 0 of AZD1222 vaccination. These receptors originate from an adult in good health. The CDR3 runs from the conserved cysteine through the conserved F or W. The order of the fields is CDR3 length, D gene, clone size, V gene, J gene, CDR3 protein. A D gene is named only where the DNA matches it firmly. Size values are once, few and many counts, or a class for expanded clones, and some rows have none.

>13|.|.|TRBV7-2|TRBJ1-2
CASSEGAYYGYTF
>13|.|.|TRBV7-9|TRBJ1-4
CASSPSGNEKLFF
>12|.|.|TRBV2|TRBJ2-1
CASSPSGNEQFF
>16|TRBD1|once|TRBV5-1|TRBJ2-7
CASSFPRDRGPYEQYF
>12|.|once|TRBV2|TRBJ1-5
CASTLGNQPQHF
>14|.|.|TRBV3-1/TRBV3-2|TRBJ2-5
CASRLQGGQETQYF
>13|.|.|TRBV5-8|TRBJ2-7
CASHTEFSYEQYF
>12|.|.|TRBV29-1|TRBJ2-1
CSVVRLGNEQFF
>12|TRBD1|once|TRBV24-1|TRBJ1-2
CATWDSYYGYTF
>14|.|.|TRBV28|TRBJ2-7
CASSLAGWGYEQYF
>15|TRBD1|.|TRBV14|TRBJ2-7
CASSRSTGATYQQYF
>13|.|once|TRBV30|TRBJ1-4
CAWSRGSNEKLFF
>14|.|.|TRBV10-1|TRBJ2-1
CASTRISDYNEQFF
>13|.|.|TRBV9|TRBJ2-7
CASSAGTPYEQYF
>11|.|.|TRBV11-2|TRBJ2-1
CASSRVREQFF
>15|TRBD1|.|TRBV6-1|TRBJ1-1
CASSEADRVNTEAFF
>14|.|.|TRBV30|TRBJ2-1
CAWSSPGPHNEQFF
>12|.|.|TRBV12-3/TRBV12-4|TRBJ2-3
CASSSSTDTQYF
>13|.|.|TRBV15|TRBJ1-4
CATQFATNEKLFF
>15|.|.|TRBV5-6|TRBJ1-5
CASSWAAYSNQPQHF
>15|.|.|TRBV9|TRBJ1-1
CASSVASRDGTEAFF
>16|TRBD1|few|TRBV30|TRBJ1-6
CAWSRAGGAFSSPLHF
>14|TRBD2|few|TRBV27|TRBJ2-1
CASSLLAGGNEQFF
>17|.|.|TRBV12-5|TRBJ2-3
CASGKWSIPPSTDTQYF
>13|.|.|TRBV4-1|TRBJ1-1
CASSSTLNTEAFF
>13|.|.|TRBV27|TRBJ1-2
CASSTQAGRGYTF
>13|.|.|TRBV5-6|TRBJ2-5
CASSLAGLETQYF
>14|TRBD1|.|TRBV5-1|TRBJ1-1
CASSTGQANTEAFF
>11|.|.|TRBV29-1|TRBJ1-2
CSVETRYGYTF
>15|TRBD1|.|TRBV5-5|TRBJ1-1
CASSSSGGRLSEAFF
>17|TRBD2|.|TRBV4-2|TRBJ2-3
CASSQDRASGGRDTQYF
>13|.|few|TRBV5-5|TRBJ1-5
CASSLGENQPQHF
>18|TRBD1|.|TRBV6-1|TRBJ1-1
CASSEGPGPGTGPLEAFF
>12|.|.|TRBV25-1|TRBJ1-1
CASSGFSTEAFF
>15|.|.|TRBV6-5|TRBJ1-5
CASSSNMNSNQPQHF
>15|.|once|TRBV27|TRBJ1-1
CASSHGPAGNTEAFF
>17|TRBD1|.|TRBV4-1|TRBJ1-6
CASRPNPGTAPRSPLHF
>13|TRBD1|.|TRBV6-6|TRBJ1-5
CASSRGTGGSQHF
>13|.|.|TRBV7-3|TRBJ1-1
CASSSYSDTEAFF
>17|TRBD2|.|TRBV28|TRBJ2-2
CASSLILRGGLTGELFF
>14|TRBD1|.|TRBV19|TRBJ2-2
CASWDSPNTGELFF
>14|.|.|TRBV10-3|TRBJ1-3
CAIRSTDSGNTIYF
>15|.|.|TRBV7-9|TRBJ1-2
CASSFNQYRNYGYTF
>15|.|.|TRBV18|TRBJ1-6
CASSPSAAPNSPLHF
>18|TRBD1|.|TRBV9|TRBJ2-6
CASSVGGQGALGANVLTF
>17|.|.|TRBV19|TRBJ2-2
CASSISPGQGGTGELFF